These T cell receptor beta chains were read from a single sample in a study of PD-1 blockade in classical Hodgkin lymphoma. Measured with immunoSEQ multiplex PCR; TCRdb has only the in-frame clones, and not every one. The repertoire holds around 36,000 clones, with around 86% as singletons. Sequenced here: peripheral blood mononuclear cells (PBMCs), sampled at baseline. All receptors come from a human donor with classical Hodgkin lymphoma. The CDR3 runs from the conserved cysteine through the conserved F or W. D genes are given only for firm matches. Expanded clones are given a class, and other clones once, few, many or no size at all.

.	TRBJ2-2	TRBV27	once	TGTGCCAGCAGTTGGGGACGGGAGCTGTTTTTT	CASSWGRELFF
TRBD1	TRBJ1-5	TRBV19	.	TGTGCCAGTAGTAGCCAGGGGGCGGATCAGCCCCAGCATTTT	CASSSQGADQPQHF
.	TRBJ2-7	TRBV6-5	.	TGTGCCAGCAGTTACCAAGTAGGAAGCCCCAACTACGAGCAGTACTTC	CASSYQVGSPNYEQYF
.	TRBJ2-3	TRBV11-3	.	TGTGCCAGCAGCTTAGGTCGGGTAACCTTAGGCACAGATACGCAGTATTTT	CASSLGRVTLGTDTQYF
.	TRBJ1-1	TRBV6-5	.	TGTGCCACTACACCGCAAAGTTTGAACACTGAAGCTTTCTTT	CATTPQSLNTEAFF
TRBD1	TRBJ1-6	TRBV7-9	.	TGTGCCAGCAGCGCAAGGGACAGTTATAATTCACCCCTCCACTTT	CASSARDSYNSPLHF
TRBD1	TRBJ1-1	TRBV15	.	TGTGCCACCAGCGAGACAGGGGACACTGAAGCTTTCTTT	CATSETGDTEAFF
.	TRBJ1-2	TRBV11-3	.	TGTGCCAGCAGCTCGGAGCGCTTCTATGGCTACACCTTC	CASSSERFYGYTF
TRBD1	TRBJ2-7	TRBV6-6	.	TGTGCCAGCACCCAGGGGGCGGGAACCTACGAGCAGTACTTC	CASTQGAGTYEQYF
.	TRBJ2-3	TRBV21-1	.	TGTGCCAGCAGCAAATTTTTGCGCCCACACCGCACAGATACGCAGTATTTT	CASSKFLRPHRTDTQYF
.	TRBJ1-1	TRBV15	.	TGTGCCACCAAGGCGAAATGGAACACTGAAGCTTTCTTT	CATKAKWNTEAFF
.	TRBJ2-7	TRBV20-1	once	TGCAGTGCTAGAAGGGGGTACGAGCAGTACTTC	CSARRGYEQYF
TRBD1	TRBJ1-1	TRBV7-9	.	TGTGCCAGCAGCCCAACTCTGGGACAGGGGGCTGGGGGGACTGAAGCTTTCTTT	CASSPTLGQGAGGTEAFF
.	TRBJ1-2	TRBV5-1	.	TGCGCCAGCAGCTTCTGGGGGCTAGCTAACTATGGCTACACCTTC	CASSFWGLANYGYTF
TRBD1	TRBJ2-7	TRBV27	.	TGTGCCACCGGGCGGGAACAGGGGGACGAGCAGTACTTC	CATGREQGDEQYF
TRBD1	TRBJ2-2	TRBV11-2	.	TGTGCCAGCAGCTCAACAGGGGGCACGAACACCGGGGAGCTGTTTTTT	CASSSTGGTNTGELFF
TRBD1	TRBJ2-3	TRBV15	.	TGTGCCACCAGCAGAGGGGACAGGGCACCCACAGATACGCAGTATTTT	CATSRGDRAPTDTQYF
.	TRBJ1-4	TRBV6-1	.	TGTGCCAGCAGTGCGCTCCATACTAATGAAAAACTGTTTTTT	CASSALHTNEKLFF
TRBD1	TRBJ2-5	TRBV5-4	.	TGTGCCAGCAGCCCGCAGGGACAGGTTGGGGAGACCCAGTACTTC	CASSPQGQVGETQYF
.	TRBJ1-1	TRBV27	.	TGTGCCAGCAGTTCCGAGGGACGGCCTTTCTTT	CASSSEGRPFF
.	TRBJ2-7	TRBV7-2	.	TGTGCCAGCAGCTCCCCCTCCTACGAGCAGTACTTC	CASSSPSYEQYF
.	TRBJ1-1	TRBV9	.	TGTGCCAGCAGCGTGGGGGCGGAAGCGAACACTGAAGCTTTCTTT	CASSVGAEANTEAFF
.	TRBJ2-5	TRBV30	.	TGTGCCTGGACCCTCAGGAATTTTCCGGAGACCCAGTACTTC	CAWTLRNFPETQYF
.	TRBJ2-5	TRBV9	few	TGTGCCAGCAGCGCACAATTACAAGAGACCCAGTACTTC	CASSAQLQETQYF
.	TRBJ1-3	TRBV7-9	.	TGTGCCAGCAGCTTATGGCGGTGGAAGGGGGGCTCTGGAAACACCATATATTTT	CASSLWRWKGGSGNTIYF
TRBD2	TRBJ2-5	TRBV5-1	.	TGCGCCAGCAGCTCAGGACTAGCGGGGGACCAGTACTTC	CASSSGLAGDQYF
.	TRBJ2-2	TRBV2	.	TGTGCCAGCAGTGAAGAGCGGTCCACCGGGGAGCTGTTTTTT	CASSEERSTGELFF
TRBD2	TRBJ2-2	TRBV28	once	TGTGCCAGCAGTTTATCGGCAGCGGGGCAGGCCAGGGAGCTGTTTTTT	CASSLSAAGQARELFF
TRBD2	TRBJ2-1	TRBV19	.	TGTGCCAGTAGTGGTAGCGGGGGCTCCTACAATGAGCAGTTCTTC	CASSGSGGSYNEQFF
TRBD2	TRBJ2-3	TRBV19	.	TGTGCCAGTAGCTCTAGCGGGGGCACAGATACGCAGTATTTT	CASSSSGGTDTQYF
.	TRBJ2-3	TRBV5-1	.	TGCGCCAGCACCAACGAAGGGACAACAAGCACAGATACGCAGTATTTT	CASTNEGTTSTDTQYF
TRBD2	TRBJ2-1	TRBV7-9	once	TGTGCCAGCAGCTTATCCCGCGGGAGGGCCCTCTACAATGAGCAGTTCTTC	CASSLSRGRALYNEQFF
TRBD1	TRBJ1-3	TRBV18	once	TGTGCCAGCTCCCGGGGACAGCCTGGAAACACCATATATTTT	CASSRGQPGNTIYF
.	TRBJ2-3	TRBV18	few	TGTGCCAGCTCATCATTGGAGACAGATACGCAGTATTTT	CASSSLETDTQYF
.	TRBJ1-4	TRBV19	once	TGTGCCAGTCTCCCTCGAGGGGGGGATGAAAAACTGTTTTTT	CASLPRGGDEKLFF
.	TRBJ1-2	TRBV30	.	TGTGCCTGGAGTGTATCGACAGGTTACTATGGCTACACCTTC	CAWSVSTGYYGYTF
.	TRBJ2-7	TRBV6-5	.	TGTGCCAGCAGTTCACAGGTCTACGAGCAGTACTTC	CASSSQVYEQYF
TRBD1	TRBJ1-6	TRBV7-9	few	TGTGCCAGCAGCTCGGACAGGCCACAGAATTCACCCCTCCACTTT	CASSSDRPQNSPLHF
TRBD1	TRBJ1-5	TRBV5-1	.	TGCGCCAGCAGCTTGGCCAGGGGGGACAGGGCTCTGGATCAGCCCCAGCATTTT	CASSLARGDRALDQPQHF
TRBD2	TRBJ2-7	TRBV7-9	.	TGTGCCAGCAGCTTAGCCTCGGCTAGCGGGGTCTACGAGCAGTACTTC	CASSLASASGVYEQYF
.	TRBJ2-7	TRBV19	.	TGTGCCAGTAGTTTGGACAGACAATACGAGCAGTACTTC	CASSLDRQYEQYF
.	TRBJ2-1	TRBV6-5	.	TGTGCCAGCAGCCCCGGCCTTCCGGGGAATGAGCAGTTCTTC	CASSPGLPGNEQFF
TRBD2	TRBJ2-7	TRBV28	.	TGTGCCAGCAGACCCTCGGGACTAGCGGGAGGGACCCACGAGCAGTACTTC	CASRPSGLAGGTHEQYF
TRBD2	TRBJ2-5	TRBV9	few	TGTGCCAGCAGCGCCCACGGGACTAGCGGCCAAGAGACCCAGTACTTC	CASSAHGTSGQETQYF
TRBD1	TRBJ1-2	TRBV9	.	TGTGCCAGCAGTCCCGGGACAGGGGGTCTTAACTATGGCTACACCTTC	CASSPGTGGLNYGYTF
TRBD1	TRBJ2-6	TRBV19	.	TGTGCCAGTAGGACAGGGTATGTTGGGGCCAACGTCCTGACTTTC	CASRTGYVGANVLTF
.	TRBJ2-1	TRBV4-1	.	TGCGCCAGCAGCCACCGTCGCGTAGAAGCGGGTCTCTACAATGAGCAGTTCTTC	CASSHRRVEAGLYNEQFF
TRBD2	TRBJ2-1	TRBV5-1	.	TGCGCCAGCGCCACCGGGACTAGGTTGAATGAGCAGTTCTTC	CASATGTRLNEQFF
.	TRBJ2-5	TRBV18	.	TGTGCCAGCTCACCACCGTCGCTTGCTCAAGAGACCCAGTACTTC	CASSPPSLAQETQYF
.	TRBJ2-7	TRBV6-1	.	TGTGCCAGCAGTGAAGCCGGGGCAGGGGCCCACGAGCAGTACTTC	CASSEAGAGAHEQYF
TRBD1	TRBJ2-7	TRBV19	.	TGTGCCAGTAGTATCCACAGGGGTCTTTACTACGAGCAGTACTTC	CASSIHRGLYYEQYF
.	TRBJ2-7	TRBV7-8	.	TGTGCCAGCAGCTTGGTAGCGACCCTCTCCTACGAGCAGTACTTC	CASSLVATLSYEQYF
.	TRBJ2-7	TRBV5-1	.	TGCGCCAGCAGCAGTGGCCCGATAACCTACGAGCAGTACTTC	CASSSGPITYEQYF
.	TRBJ2-1	TRBV4-1	.	TGCGCCAGCAGCCAAGATCCGAGCGGAGCCTACAATGAGCAGTTCTTC	CASSQDPSGAYNEQFF
.	TRBJ1-6	TRBV1	once	TGCACCAGCAGCCAAGATACAGGGGACACACCCCTCCACTTT	CTSSQDTGDTPLHF
.	TRBJ1-3	TRBV9	once	TGTGCCAGCAGCGAGTCCCGGGAGCTCTCTGGAAACACCATATATTTT	CASSESRELSGNTIYF
.	TRBJ2-2	TRBV4-2	.	TGTGCCAGCAGCCAAGATAGATCCGGGGAGCTGTTTTTT	CASSQDRSGELFF
.	TRBJ2-7	TRBV6-6	.	TGTGCCAGCAAAATAGCGGACTACGAGCAGTACTTC	CASKIADYEQYF
.	TRBJ1-6	TRBV5-6	.	TGTGCCAGCAGCTTGATGCAATCACCCCTCCACTTT	CASSLMQSPLHF
.	TRBJ2-5	TRBV5-1	.	TGCGCCAGCAACCGGGGCCCGAGCCAAGAGACCCAGTACTTC	CASNRGPSQETQYF